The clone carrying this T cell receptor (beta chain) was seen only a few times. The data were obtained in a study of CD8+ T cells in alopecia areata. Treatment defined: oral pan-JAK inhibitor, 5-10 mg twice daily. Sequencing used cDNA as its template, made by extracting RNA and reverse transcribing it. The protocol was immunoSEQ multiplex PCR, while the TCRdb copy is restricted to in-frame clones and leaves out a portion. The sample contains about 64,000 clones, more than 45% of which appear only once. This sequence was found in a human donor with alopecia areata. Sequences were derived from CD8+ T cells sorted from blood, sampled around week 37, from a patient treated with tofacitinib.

This CDR3 reads CASSPSSNTEAFF. In nucleotides, the CDR3 is TGTGCCAGCAGCCCCAGTTCGAACACTGAAGCTTTCTTT. The rearrangement links TRBV7-9 to TRBJ1-1; D not certain. Trimming stripped 5 bases from V and 1 base from J, with 8 bases between. CDR3 length equals 13 residues. Germline V CDR1 and CDR2: SEHNR, FQNEAQ (reference sequence).